This record looks at one T cell receptor beta chain sequence and its context. This clonotype was picked up many times. The antigen it recognizes is unknown. It has no much larger one-base neighbor in the sample; base qualities were not kept. Taken from cysteine to phenylalanine, the CDR3 has 14 residues. Kept here is only the CDR3 DNA, which spans 42 bases and is read in frame from base 1. The germline V gene gives CDR1 as LGHNT and CDR2 as FRNRAP. Trimming takes 9 bases from V and 2 bases from J, and the germline ends sit 15 bases apart. This sample was taken from a study of early T cells in non-severe SARS-CoV-2 infection (dated by TCRdb to the early 2020s). Context from the whole study: Bulk RNA from unsorted whole blood was used for TCR sequencing, so alpha and beta chains could not be paired.

Library preparation employed 5' RACE. TCRdb lists the instrument as NextSeq 500. Unique molecular identifiers were attached to individual cDNA molecules in the TCR library protocol so that sequencing error and PCR bias could be corrected. TCR alpha and beta chains were both sequenced, and the abundances of alpha and beta sequences in each sample were closely correlated with each other. The source study handled its data this way. Decombinator V4 was used to perform V gene, J gene and CDR3 annotation of TCR sequences. Expanded TCRs were defined as changing significantly between any two time points under a Poisson model with p below 0.0001. TCR abundances were normalised to the total number of TCRs sequenced in each sample and reported as counts per million. TRAV1-2 paired with TRAJ12, TRAJ20 or TRAJ33 defined MAIT TCRs, while TRAV10 paired with TRAJ18 defined iNKT TCRs. VDJdb, accessed on 1 November 2021, was searched for TCRs annotated for CMV, EBV and SARS-CoV-2, and TCRs annotated for more than one antigen were excluded. TCRdb reran the public reads through fastp at Q25 and MiXCR, keeping productive beta chains. A single entry per CDR3 protein holds the most common genes and DNA from its merged rows. These V and J calls rely on TCRdb rather than the paper's analysis. The sample contains tens of thousands of distinct CDR3 sequences, 11% to 15% of them found a single time. The top ten clonotypes cover roughly 3% of the sample.

Study-wide conclusions, independent of this receptor: Matching against VDJdb was skewed toward anti-spike CD8 responses, likely underestimated virus-specific expansions, and missed private and CD4 specificities.

A case-control design nested within a healthcare worker cohort in London, UK, was used, with weekly nasopharyngeal swab PCR tests and blood sampling performed. Healthcare workers were recruited during the week of the UK lockdown, between 23 and 31 March 2020, and followed weekly for up to roughly 15 weeks. The sequenced sample was whole blood. This sequence uses TRBV12-5 and TRBJ2-3, with the D call perhaps TRBD1 or TRBD2, each one matching 5 bases. The sequence derives from an adult who was a healthcare worker with PCR-confirmed SARS-CoV-2 infection or an uninfected control (not recorded which). CDR3 reads: CASQKGTVTDTQYF. The nucleotides are TGTGCTAGCCAAAAAGGGACCGTCACAGATACGCAGTATTTT. The full variable domain, completed from the reference TRBV12-5 and TRBJ2-3 proteins outside the CDR3, reads DARVTQTPRHKVTEMGQEVTMRCQPILGHNTVFWYRQTMMQGLELLAYFRNRAPLDDSGMPKDRFSAEMPDATLATLKIQPSEPRDSAVYFCASQKGTVTDTQYFGPGTRLTVL.